This T cell receptor beta chain stems from a study of T cell responses to AZD1222 COVID-19 vaccine. The study, taken as a whole, reports: Among the donors, most were white British and more were female, and clonal diversity was possibly underestimated.

Produced via immunoSEQ multiplex PCR; TCRdb's table is partial and in-frame only. The sample gives 130,000 or so clones, 85% to 95% of which show up once; around 0.9% is in the top ten. V lost 7 bases, J lost 4 bases, and 13 bases lay in between. The germline CDR1 and CDR2 sequences are MGHDK and SYGVNS. CDR3 size: 13 residues. Note on this clone: The antigen remains unidentified.

Sequencing was performed on peripheral blood, taken on day 0 of MenACWY control vaccination. This chain connects TRBV25-1 to TRBJ1-2; D may be TRBD1 (6 bases). The clonotype originates from an adult in good health. CDR3 sequence reads: CASNEQGAYGYTF. CDR3 nucleotides: TGTGCCAGCAACGAACAGGGTGCCTATGGCTACACCTTC.